Given below is one TCR beta chain in context. Generated by immunoSEQ multiplex PCR, the TCRdb table keeps only in-frame clones and is missing some. The table lists about 12,000 clones, approximately 87% of them singletons. The data stem from a study of control samples from healthy donors and cancer patients. This CDR3 has 13 amino acids. Germline assignment: CDR1 LNHNV and CDR2 YYDKDF (reference sequence). With 1 base removed from V and 6 bases from J, the gap between germline ends came to 7 bases. Sequencing was carried out using formalin-fixed, paraffin-embedded tissue. The genes are TRBV15 and TRBJ1-5; D unresolved. This receptor was identified in a male donor with melanoma. CDR3 bases: TGTGCCACCAGCAGAGTGGACGGTCAGCCCCAGCATTTT. It codes for CATSRVDGQPQHF.